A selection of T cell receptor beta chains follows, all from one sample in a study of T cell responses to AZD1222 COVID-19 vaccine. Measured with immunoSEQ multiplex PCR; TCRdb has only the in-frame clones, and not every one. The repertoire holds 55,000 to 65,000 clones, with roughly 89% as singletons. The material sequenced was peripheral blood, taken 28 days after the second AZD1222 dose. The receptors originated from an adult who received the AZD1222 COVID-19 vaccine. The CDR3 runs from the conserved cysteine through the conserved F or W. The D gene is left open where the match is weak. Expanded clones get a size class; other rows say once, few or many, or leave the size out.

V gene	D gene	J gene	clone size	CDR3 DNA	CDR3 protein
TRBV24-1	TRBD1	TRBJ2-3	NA	TGTGCCACCAGTGACCCGACAGGGGGGGAGCGGGATACGCAGTATTTT	CATSDPTGGERDTQYF
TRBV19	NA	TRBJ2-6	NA	TGTGCCAGTAGTATCTACGGGACTGGGGCCAACGTCCTGACTTTC	CASSIYGTGANVLTF
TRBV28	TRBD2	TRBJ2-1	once	TGTGCCAGCAGTCCTGGGACTAGCCCCTCAAATAGGCAGTTCTTC	CASSPGTSPSNRQFF
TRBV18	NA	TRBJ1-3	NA	TGTGCCAGCTCACCATCGGGACACATCTCTGGAAACACCATATATTTT	CASSPSGHISGNTIYF
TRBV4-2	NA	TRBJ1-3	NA	TGTGCCAGCAGCCAAGATCTTCCGGGGTTCAGTGGGCACACCATATATTTT	CASSQDLPGFSGHTIYF
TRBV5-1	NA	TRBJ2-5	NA	TGCGCCAGCAGCTTGGAGGCCGTGGAGGAGACCCAGTACTTC	CASSLEAVEETQYF
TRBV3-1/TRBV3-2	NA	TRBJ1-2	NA	TGTGCCAGCAGCCCCCGGGCCTCGAGTTACTATGGCTACACCTTC	CASSPRASSYYGYTF
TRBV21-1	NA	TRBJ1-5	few	TGTGCCAGCAGCGCTGGGAGCAATCAGCCCCAGCATTTT	CASSAGSNQPQHF
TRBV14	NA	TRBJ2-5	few	TGTGCCAGCAGCCAACACCGCCAGGCAATGGAGACCCAGTACTTC	CASSQHRQAMETQYF
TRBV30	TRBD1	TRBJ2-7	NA	TGTGCCTGGAGTGTACCGGGACAGGGCTCGTACTTC	CAWSVPGQGSYF
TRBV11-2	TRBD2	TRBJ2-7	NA	TGTGCCAGCAGCTTAGCTAGCGGGAGAGCCTACGAGCAGTACTTC	CASSLASGRAYEQYF
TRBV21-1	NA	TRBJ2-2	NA	TGTGCCAGCAGCAAAATGGGGACTAGCCTACCGATAACGAACACCGGGGAGCTGTTTTTT	CASSKMGTSLPITNTGELFF
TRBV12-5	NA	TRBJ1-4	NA	TGTGCTAGTGGTTTGGTAAGTGGGGTGGAAAAACTGTTTTTT	CASGLVSGVEKLFF
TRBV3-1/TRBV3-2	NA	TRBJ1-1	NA	TGTGCCAGCAGCTTGGACAGTCAGAACACTGAAGCTTTCTTT	CASSLDSQNTEAFF
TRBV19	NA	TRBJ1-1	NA	TGTGCCAGTAGTATATCCGGGGGGCGAGGCACTGAAGCTTTCTTT	CASSISGGRGTEAFF
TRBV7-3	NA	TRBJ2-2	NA	TGTGCCAGCAGCTCCAGTAACACCGGGGAGCTGTTTTTT	CASSSSNTGELFF
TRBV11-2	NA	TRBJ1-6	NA	TGTGCCAGCAGCTTAACTATAGGGCCCATTGGGGCAGGCAATTCACCCCTCCACTTT	CASSLTIGPIGAGNSPLHF
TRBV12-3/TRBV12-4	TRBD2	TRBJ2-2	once	TGTGCCAGCATCGGGGGGGGCACCGGGGAGCTGTTTTTT	CASIGGGTGELFF
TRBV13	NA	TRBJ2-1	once	TGTGCCACGGGCTGGGGACTCCAGAGGGGTGAGCAGTTCTTC	CATGWGLQRGEQFF
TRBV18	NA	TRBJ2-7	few	TGTGCCAGCTCCGGGGCCTCCACCCCAGCCGCCGCCGTCTACGAGCAGTACTTC	CASSGASTPAAAVYEQYF
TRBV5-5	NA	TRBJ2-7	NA	TGTGCCAGCAGCTGGGACCCTATAATCGGAGAGCAGTACTTC	CASSWDPIIGEQYF
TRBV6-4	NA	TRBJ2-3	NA	TGTGCCAGCAGTGATTTATCGGATACGCAGTATTTT	CASSDLSDTQYF
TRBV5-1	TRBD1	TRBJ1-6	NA	TGCGCCAGCAGCTCCGGGACAGGGTCGGCCCTCCACTTT	CASSSGTGSALHF
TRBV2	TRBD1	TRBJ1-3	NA	TGTGCCAGCAGACGCAGGGGGGCAGAGGGGTTCTCTGGAAACACCATATATTTT	CASRRRGAEGFSGNTIYF
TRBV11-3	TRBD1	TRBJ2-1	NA	TGTGCCAGCAGCCCCCGGGACAGCAATGAGCAGTTCTTC	CASSPRDSNEQFF
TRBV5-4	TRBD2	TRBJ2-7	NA	TGTGCCAGCAGCCCCTGGACTAGCGGGATCGGGGAGCAGTACTTC	CASSPWTSGIGEQYF
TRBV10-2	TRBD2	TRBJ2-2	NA	TGCGCCAGCAGGCTAGCGGGAGGAGTCACCGGGGAGCTGTTTTTT	CASRLAGGVTGELFF
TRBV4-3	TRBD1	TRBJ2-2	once	TGCGCCAGCAGCCAAGACAGGGGGACAAACACCGGGGAGCTGTTTTTT	CASSQDRGTNTGELFF
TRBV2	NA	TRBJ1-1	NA	TGTGCCAGCAAATCTGGCGGCATGAACACTGAAGCTTTCTTT	CASKSGGMNTEAFF
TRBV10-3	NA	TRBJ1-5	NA	TGTGCCATCAGTGATAGGGGTACCGAACAGCCCCAGCATTTT	CAISDRGTEQPQHF
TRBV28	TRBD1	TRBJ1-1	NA	TGTGCCAGCAGTGGACAGGGGCCGAACACTGAAGCTTTCTTT	CASSGQGPNTEAFF
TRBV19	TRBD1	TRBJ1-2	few	TGTGCCAGTGGCCAGGGGGCTGGCTATGGCTACACCTTC	CASGQGAGYGYTF
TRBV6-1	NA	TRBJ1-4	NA	TGTGCCAGCAGTGAAATCTGGGGGACGAATGAAAAACTGTTTTTT	CASSEIWGTNEKLFF
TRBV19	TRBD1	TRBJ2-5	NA	TGTGCCAGCTCGAGGGGGCCCCGAGAGACCCAGTACTTC	CASSRGPRETQYF
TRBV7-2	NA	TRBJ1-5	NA	TGTGCCAGCAGCCCGAACGCCGGGAGCCATCAGCCCCAGCATTTT	CASSPNAGSHQPQHF
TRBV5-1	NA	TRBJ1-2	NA	TGCGCCAGCAGCTTGGGGTCAGTCTATGGCTACACCTTC	CASSLGSVYGYTF
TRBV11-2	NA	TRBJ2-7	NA	TGTGCCAGCAGCTTGACAACAGACTACGAGCAGTACTTC	CASSLTTDYEQYF
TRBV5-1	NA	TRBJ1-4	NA	TGCGCCAGCAGCTTGACGACAGGAGGAAATGAAAAACTGTTTTTT	CASSLTTGGNEKLFF